This T cell receptor (beta chain) was observed in a study of CD8 T cells in Susac syndrome. Random-hexamer reverse transcription was applied to roughly 0.45 to 1 ug RNA. TCRdb reanalysed the immunoSEQ multiplex PCR reads using MiXCR and keeps one entry per CDR3 protein. This table has 150,000 to 200,000 distinct CDR3 sequences, about 90% appearing once. The V and J ends lost 5 bases and 4 bases respectively, with 19 bases between them. The CDR3 runs 16 residues. Germline CDR1 and CDR2: SNHLY and FYNNEI. This TCR was recovered from a human donor in good health. The chain combines TRBV2 with TRBJ2-3, with a possible D match to TRBD1 (6 bases). The specimen was CD4+ T cells from PBMCs. The CDR3 DNA follows: TGTGCCAGCAGTACGGGACATCCTACGGAACCAGATACGCAGTATTTT. Its translation: CASSTGHPTEPDTQYF.